This TCR beta chain was retrieved from a study of cytomegalovirus exposure and HLA in healthy donors. On the study more broadly: The 120 validation repertoires, a later analysis reported, used the same platform as the roughly 660 repertoires from the first cohort.

Study results and limitations: Altogether, 150 or so TCR beta chains were recorded as cytomegalovirus-associated.

Only in-frame clones appear in the TCRdb table, and some are missing; sequencing was by immunoSEQ multiplex PCR. This sample has 250,000 or so clones, with more than 75% found just once. V shed 0 bases and J shed 7 bases, with 6 bases lying between them. The CDR3 is 12 residues long. Germline CDR1 is SEHNR and CDR2 is FQNEAQ (reference sequence). About this clone itself: Its specificity is unknown.

This clonotype originated in a man younger than 30 in good health and CMV-seronegative. Sequenced input: PBMCs. The V and J genes are TRBV7-9 and TRBJ1-1; D is ambiguous. CDR3 nucleotides: TGTGCCAGCAGCTTAGCCGGGGATGAAGCTTTCTTT. Translated, it gives CASSLAGDEAFF.